This entry lists 5 T cell receptor beta chains sequenced from one sample in a study of technical replicates of blood from several donors. The table came from immunoSEQ multiplex PCR; TCRdb's copy has only in-frame clones and leaves some out. The sample shows tens of thousands of clones, roughly 95% of them seen only once. Sequenced: PBMCs. The receptors come from a human donor in good health. Some clones in this sample may be carry-over from other donors' samples.

V and J are TRBV5-1 and TRBJ1-1; TRBD1 aligns across 8 bases. The CDR3 is 17 amino acids. V lost 4 bases and J lost 4; bases outside the gene matches: 15. CDR1 and CDR2 (germline): SGHRS, YFSETQ. The CDR3, as DNA: TGCGCCAGCAGCCGAGTTGCAGGGGGCTTTTCTTCCACTGAAGCTTTCTTT. This sequence encodes CASSRVAGGFSSTEAFF.

The chain is built from TRBV19 and TRBJ1-2; D not resolved. This CDR3 comprises 15 residues. Germline V gives CDR1 LNHDA, CDR2 SQIVND (reference sequence). Between the trimmed V and J ends, which lost 6 bases and 0 bases, there was a span of 14 bases. The CDR3 DNA sequence: TGTGCCAGTAGGGCGACCGGAGCCGCTAACTATGGCTACACCTTC. This codes for CASRATGAANYGYTF.

The chain combines TRBV19 with TRBJ1-3; D ambiguous. The ends were cut back, 4 bases at V and 3 bases at J, with 19 bases in the middle. Germline V gene sequence: CDR1 LNHDA, CDR2 SQIVND (reference sequence). The CDR3 has 17 residues. The CDR3 sequence is CASSNSWWQAYGNTIYF. CDR3 DNA: TGTGCCAGTAGTAACAGCTGGTGGCAGGCGTATGGAAACACCATATATTTT.

The chain uses TRBV9 and TRBJ2-1; the D gene is possibly TRBD2 (5 bases). Germline V gene sequence: CDR1 SGDLS, CDR2 YYNGEE. The V and J ends lost 3 bases and 8 bases respectively, with 12 bases between them. The CDR3 contains 13 residues. The CDR3, as DNA: TGTGCCAGCAGCGCGCCTAGCAGGCATGAGCAGTTCTTC. Translated: CASSAPSRHEQFF. Supplemented by reference TRBV9 and TRBJ2-1, the full variable domain reads DSGVTQTPKHLITATGQRVTLRCSPRSGDLSVYWYQQSLDQGLQFLIQYYNGEERAKGNILERFSAQQFPDLHSELNLSSLELGDSALYFCASSAPSRHEQFFGPGTRLTVL.

V usage is TRBV5-1 and J usage is TRBJ1-1; tentative D call: TRBD1 (6 bases). The V and J ends lost 4 bases and 0 bases respectively, with 10 bases between them. The CDR3 consists of 14 residues. Per germline, CDR1 SGHRS and CDR2 YFSETQ. The CDR3 spells CASSITGLNTEAFF. In DNA form, the CDR3 reads TGCGCCAGCAGCATCACAGGGCTGAACACTGAAGCTTTCTTT.